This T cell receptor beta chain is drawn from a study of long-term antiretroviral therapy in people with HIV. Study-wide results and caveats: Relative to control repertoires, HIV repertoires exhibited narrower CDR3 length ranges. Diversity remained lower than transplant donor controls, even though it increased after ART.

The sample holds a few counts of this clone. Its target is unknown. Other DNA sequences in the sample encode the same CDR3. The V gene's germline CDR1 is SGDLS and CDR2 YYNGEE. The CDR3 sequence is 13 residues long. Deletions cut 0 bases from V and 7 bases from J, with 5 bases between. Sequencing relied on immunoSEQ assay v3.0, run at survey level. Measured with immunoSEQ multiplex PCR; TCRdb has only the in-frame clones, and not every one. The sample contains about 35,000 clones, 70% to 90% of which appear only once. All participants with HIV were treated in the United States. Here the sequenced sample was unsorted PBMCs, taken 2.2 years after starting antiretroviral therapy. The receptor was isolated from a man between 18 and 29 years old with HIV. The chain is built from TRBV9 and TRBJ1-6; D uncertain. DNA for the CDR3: TGTGCCAGCAGCGTAGAGGGCAATTCACCCCTCCACTTT. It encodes CASSVEGNSPLHF.